Each of the 3 T cell receptor beta chains below was sequenced from the same sample in a study of blood T cell repertoires in COVID-19. TCRdb's table, derived via immunoSEQ multiplex PCR, lists solely in-frame clones and lacks some. This sample carries hundreds of thousands of clones, 75% to 90% of them seen once, and the ten largest clones take around 1.4%. The sequenced sample consisted of peripheral blood. Source of these receptors: a woman in her 30s with active or convalescent COVID-19.

This chain connects TRBV5-5 to TRBJ2-1; 13 bases line up with TRBD2. From germline, CDR1 is SGHKS and CDR2 YYEKEE (reference sequence). The V and J ends lost 0 bases and 8 bases, in that order; junction bases with no gene match: 5. This CDR3 has 16 residues. This CDR3 reads CASSLATSGGLDEQFF. For the CDR3, the DNA is TGTGCCAGCAGCTTGGCGACTAGCGGGGGGCTCGATGAGCAGTTCTTC.

The chain joins TRBV6-5 to TRBJ2-4; 7 nucleotides align to TRBD2. Losses at the gene ends were 7 bases for V and 7 bases for J; bases not matched to a gene: 10. Germline CDR1 reads MNHEY; CDR2 reads SVGAGI. The CDR3 sequence is 14 residues long. CDR3 nucleotide sequence: TGTGCCAGCACCCCCCGCGGGGGTACGAACATTCAGTACTTC. Protein sequence: CASTPRGGTNIQYF.

This clone was counted a single time. V usage is TRBV7-2 and J usage is TRBJ1-2, with a weak D call TRBD1 (6 bases). The CDR3 spans 15 residues. Trimming pared 4 bases from V and 0 bases from J, leaving 12 bases between. Germline CDR1 reads SGHTA; CDR2 reads FQGNSA. The DNA for the CDR3 is TGTGCCAGCAGCTCTTGGACAGAAGCTAACTATGGCTACACCTTC. Translating gives CASSSWTEANYGYTF. The variable domain in full, with the rest retrieved from reference TRBV7-2 and TRBJ1-2, is GAGVSQSPSNKVTEKGKDVELRCDPISGHTALYWYRQSLGQGLEFLIYFQGNSAPDKSGLPSDRFSAERTGGSVSTLTIQRTQQEDSAVYLCASSSWTEANYGYTFGSGTRLTVV.